The 6 T cell receptor beta chains given below trace back to one sample, sequenced in a study of blood T cell repertoires in COVID-19. The table came from immunoSEQ multiplex PCR; TCRdb's copy has only in-frame clones and leaves some out. Counted here are more than 65,000 clones, around nine tenths occurring once; the ten biggest clones make up 8.5%. What was sequenced was peripheral blood. The source of these receptors is a human donor in a cohort sampled during active COVID-19.

J is TRBJ1-2 and V is TRBV27; D gene unclear. V lost 2 bases, J lost 2 bases, and 6 bases lay in between. Germline CDR1 and CDR2: MNHEY and SMNVEV (reference sequence). The CDR3 covers 13 residues. The CDR3 DNA sequence: TGTGCCAGCAGTTTAGGCAGAAACTATGGCTACACCTTC. It encodes CASSLGRNYGYTF.

V gene TRBV28 combines with J gene TRBJ1-3; D perhaps matches TRBD1 (5 bases). CDR3 length: 17 residues. CDR1 MDHEN and CDR2 SYDVKM come from the germline V gene. Trimming cost V 3 bases and J 2 bases, with 17 bases left between them. Here the CDR3 reads CASSLRNWGGAGNTIYF. The CDR3 DNA sequence: TGTGCCAGCAGTTTGAGGAATTGGGGGGGAGCTGGAAACACCATATATTTT.

V gene TRBV18 combines with J gene TRBJ2-7; possibly TRBD1 for D (6 bases). Germline V gives CDR1 KGHSH, CDR2 LQKENI. CDR3 length equals 15 residues. Trimming took off 1 base at V and 5 bases at J, with 15 bases between the two ends. The CDR3 bases are TGTGCCAGCTCACCACGGGTGAGCAGGGGCCACGAGCAGTACTTC. It yields the protein CASSPRVSRGHEQYF.

The chain is built from TRBV15 and TRBJ2-6; D is possibly TRBD1 (6 bases). The CDR3 is made up of 14 amino acids. Trimming removed 6 bases from V and 2 bases from J, with 8 bases in between. Germline V CDR1 and CDR2: LNHNV, YYDKDF (reference sequence). The CDR3 protein is CATSYRAGANVLTF. The CDR3 DNA reads TGTGCCACCAGTTACAGGGCTGGGGCCAACGTCCTGACTTTC.

The chain employs TRBV27 and TRBJ1-6; TRBD1 matches 10 bases. Germline CDR1 and CDR2: MNHEY and SMNVEV (reference sequence). CDR3 size: 18 residues. Germline trimming cut 8 bases from V and 3 bases from J; bases unmatched to any gene: 13. CDR3 in amino acids: CASGRRTTGGHYNSPLHF. CDR3 DNA: TGTGCCAGCGGCCGACGAACGACAGGGGGCCACTATAATTCACCCCTCCACTTT.

V usage is TRBV7-8 and J usage is TRBJ2-7; D possibly corresponds to TRBD1 (6 bases). The CDR3 is 14 amino acids. The germline CDR1 and CDR2 sequences are SGHVS and FQNEAQ. Between the trimmed V and J ends, which lost 5 bases and 2 bases, there was a span of 13 bases. In DNA form, the CDR3 reads TGTGCCAGCAGCGGTGGGACACTAACCTACGAGCAGTACTTC. Translated: CASSGGTLTYEQYF.